The rows below give T cell receptor beta chains drawn from one sample of a study of OX40 agonist ivuxolimab in advanced cancers. The repertoire was sequenced with immunoSEQ multiplex PCR; TCRdb's copy has only in-frame clones and lacks some. This sample has about 55,000 clones, with roughly 86% found just once. Here the sequenced sample was CD4+ or CD8+ T cells sorted from blood, taken in a trial of the OX40 agonist ivuxolimab. The receptors originated from an adult with an advanced solid tumor such as melanoma, head and neck, liver or kidney cancer. CDR3s leave out the opening cysteine and the closing phenylalanine or tryptophan.

cdr3_length: 12
j_call: TRBJ2-5
v_call: TRBV9
cdr3_aa: ASSEALLGGTQY

cdr3_length: 15
j_call: TRBJ2-7
v_call: TRBV27
cdr3_aa: ASSSPGLADDRYEQY

cdr3_length: 14
j_call: TRBJ1-3
v_call: TRBV5-4
cdr3_aa: ASSLEGHIPGNTIY

cdr3_length: 11
j_call: TRBJ1-1
v_call: TRBV28
cdr3_aa: ASSSGQTTEAF

cdr3_length: 10
j_call: TRBJ1-4
v_call: TRBV28
cdr3_aa: ASSSLAEKLF

cdr3_length: 15
j_call: TRBJ2-7
v_call: TRBV4-1
cdr3_aa: ASSQVTGTAFVYEQY

cdr3_length: 13
j_call: TRBJ2-1
v_call: TRBV7-2
cdr3_aa: ASSQLAGFYNEQF

cdr3_length: 14
j_call: TRBJ1-1
v_call: TRBV5-6
cdr3_aa: ASSSDLGVFLGEAF

cdr3_length: 13
j_call: TRBJ2-3
v_call: TRBV7-2
cdr3_aa: ASSSSYTRGDTQY

cdr3_length: 13
j_call: TRBJ1-3
v_call: TRBV28
cdr3_aa: ASSFVSASGNTIY

cdr3_length: 14
j_call: TRBJ2-1
v_call: TRBV6-5
cdr3_aa: ASSYPGLAGGHEQF

cdr3_length: 11
j_call: TRBJ1-2
v_call: TRBV7-6
cdr3_aa: ASSQTGGIGYT

cdr3_length: 12
j_call: TRBJ2-7
v_call: TRBV19
cdr3_aa: ASMGTGGFYEQY

cdr3_length: 14
j_call: TRBJ2-6
v_call: TRBV15
cdr3_aa: ATRSTGSSGANVLT

cdr3_length: 13
j_call: TRBJ2-3
v_call: TRBV18
cdr3_aa: ASSPPSSGMATQY

cdr3_length: 10
j_call: TRBJ2-7
v_call: TRBV6-1
cdr3_aa: AAEGGSYEQY

cdr3_length: 13
j_call: TRBJ2-6
v_call: TRBV5-1
cdr3_aa: ASSPGSPGANVLT

cdr3_length: 10
j_call: TRBJ2-1
v_call: TRBV10-3
cdr3_aa: AIRDRAGGQF